The 4 T cell receptor beta chains presented below share a single source sample, sequenced in a study of T cell responses to AZD1222 COVID-19 vaccine. Measured with immunoSEQ multiplex PCR; TCRdb has only the in-frame clones, and not every one. Of tens of thousands of clones in the sample, roughly nine tenths are singletons; the top ten hold 3%. This material consisted of peripheral blood, taken on day 0 of AZD1222 vaccination. The receptors stem from an adult in good health.

This clone was detected only a few times. V usage is TRBV19 and J usage is TRBJ2-3; no clear D gene. This CDR3 is 13 amino acids long. V was trimmed by 9 bases and J by 4 bases, leaving 14 bases between them. CDR1 is LNHDA and CDR2 is SQIVND in the germline V gene (reference sequence). In nucleotides, the CDR3 is TGTGCCAGCCTTGGTGGATGGGCAGATACGCAGTATTTT. Translated, it gives CASLGGWADTQYF.

V is TRBV6-5 and J is TRBJ2-1; 8 bases are shared with TRBD2. The V gene's germline CDR1 is MNHEY and CDR2 SVGAGI. The CDR3 has 15 amino acids. The V segment lost 6 bases and the J segment 8 bases; nucleotides outside the gene matches: 12. The chain's CDR3 is CASRPYGTSFDEQFF. The CDR3, as DNA: TGTGCCAGCAGACCATACGGGACTAGTTTCGATGAGCAGTTCTTC.

This chain joins TRBV25-1 and TRBJ2-7; 11 bases match TRBD1. The CDR3 length is 15 residues. Germline V gene sequence: CDR1 MGHDK, CDR2 SYGVNS. Trimming at V came to 5 bases and at J to 3 bases, leaving 6 bases not matched to a gene. The DNA for the CDR3 is TGTGCCAGCAGTCAACCGGGGACAGGGGGCTACGAGCAGTACTTC. It yields the protein CASSQPGTGGYEQYF.

V gene TRBV9 combines with J gene TRBJ2-1; the D gene is possibly TRBD1 (6 bases). CDR3 length: 16 amino acids. Germline loops: CDR1 SGDLS, CDR2 YYNGEE. Trimming stripped 4 bases from V and 0 bases from J, with 14 bases between. For the CDR3, the DNA is TGTGCCAGCAGCACAACCAGGGGTAGCTCCTACAATGAGCAGTTCTTC. Translating gives CASSTTRGSSYNEQFF. Full variable domain (missing parts from reference TRBV9 and TRBJ2-1): DSGVTQTPKHLITATGQRVTLRCSPRSGDLSVYWYQQSLDQGLQFLIQYYNGEERAKGNILERFSAQQFPDLHSELNLSSLELGDSALYFCASSTTRGSSYNEQFFGPGTRLTVL.